This TCR beta chain was captured in a study of cytomegalovirus exposure and HLA in healthy donors. Study summary: The approximately 670 first-cohort repertoires shared a platform with the 120 or so validation repertoires, as reported in a later analysis.

General study findings and limits: The tendency of first-cohort TCR clusters to co-occur in the roughly 120 validation repertoires was identified by a subsequent analysis.

In germline, CDR1 is SQVTM, CDR2 ANQGSEA. Trimming left V 3 bases short and J 0 bases short, with 9 bases between. The CDR3 runs 14 residues. Donors were drawn from the approximately 120-subject validation cohort, separate from the approximately 670-subject first cohort. Sequencing used immunoSEQ multiplex PCR; TCRdb keeps in-frame clones, though not all of them. This table has under 140,000 clones, roughly 89% appearing once. As for this clone: Its antigen is not identified.

Sequencing was done on a sample of PBMCs. The clonotype comes from a woman aged 18-29 years in good health and CMV-seronegative. This chain connects TRBV29-1 to TRBJ2-4; D is undetermined. CDR3 sequence: CSVERFLAKNIQYF. In DNA, the CDR3 is TGCAGCGTTGAGAGGTTTCTAGCCAAAAACATTCAGTACTTC.